This is a list of T cell receptor beta chains from one sample in a study of identical twins' blood T cells. From the 5' RACE reads, TCRdb called clonotypes with MiXCR, one entry per CDR3 protein. This table holds a few hundred thousand distinct CDR3 sequences, roughly 31% found once. Sequencing used PBMCs. Source of these receptors: a woman aged 18-49 years in good health. Each CDR3 is given with its conserved first and last residue. Each record gives: J gene, D gene, V gene, CDR3 protein. The D gene is left open where the match is weak.

j_call: TRBJ2-7
d_call: .
v_call: TRBV7-9
cdr3_aa: CASNLGGGQYEQYF

j_call: TRBJ1-1
d_call: TRBD1
v_call: TRBV20-1
cdr3_aa: CSAISGTHSPGGQF

j_call: TRBJ1-1
d_call: .
v_call: TRBV11-2
cdr3_aa: CASSPLGEGPHTEAFF

j_call: TRBJ1-4
d_call: TRBD1
v_call: TRBV7-9
cdr3_aa: CASSLARDRDGEKLFF

j_call: TRBJ1-2
d_call: TRBD1
v_call: TRBV28
cdr3_aa: CASRRYRGGYGYTF

j_call: TRBJ1-4
d_call: .
v_call: TRBV20-1
cdr3_aa: CSARSKGGVEEKLFF

j_call: TRBJ1-3
d_call: .
v_call: TRBV11-2
cdr3_aa: CASSPSALGNTIYF

j_call: TRBJ1-5
d_call: .
v_call: TRBV6-6
cdr3_aa: CASSYPGAGNQPQHF

j_call: TRBJ2-1
d_call: .
v_call: TRBV19
cdr3_aa: CASSISRDGNEQFF

j_call: TRBJ1-2
d_call: .
v_call: TRBV19
cdr3_aa: CASSPWGKANYGYTF

j_call: TRBJ2-1
d_call: .
v_call: TRBV20-1
cdr3_aa: CSARRLEAEQFF

j_call: TRBJ1-2
d_call: .
v_call: TRBV11-2
cdr3_aa: CASSLERTLANYGYTF

j_call: TRBJ1-3
d_call: .
v_call: TRBV4-2
cdr3_aa: CASSQGGLNTIYF

j_call: TRBJ1-6
d_call: .
v_call: TRBV7-2
cdr3_aa: CASSLPARSYNSPLHF

j_call: TRBJ2-3
d_call: .
v_call: TRBV6-2/TRBV6-3
cdr3_aa: CASSYEATGLGDTQYF

j_call: TRBJ1-1
d_call: .
v_call: TRBV7-9
cdr3_aa: CASSLRAERNTEAFF

j_call: TRBJ1-4
d_call: .
v_call: TRBV19
cdr3_aa: CASSIPGSKLFF

j_call: TRBJ1-1
d_call: .
v_call: TRBV20-1
cdr3_aa: CSALRQNTEAFF

j_call: TRBJ1-1
d_call: .
v_call: TRBV29-1
cdr3_aa: CSVAAKVRGLNTEAFF

j_call: TRBJ2-1
d_call: .
v_call: TRBV2
cdr3_aa: CASSGFRSSYNGQFF

j_call: TRBJ1-2
d_call: .
v_call: TRBV12-3/TRBV12-4
cdr3_aa: CASSPWASHGYTF

j_call: TRBJ1-1
d_call: .
v_call: TRBV6-6
cdr3_aa: CASSYSVGSSDTEAFF

j_call: TRBJ2-3
d_call: .
v_call: TRBV11-2
cdr3_aa: CASSFGSQIDTQYF

j_call: TRBJ2-4
d_call: .
v_call: TRBV6-1
cdr3_aa: CTSSEGGGGFIQYF

j_call: TRBJ1-1
d_call: .
v_call: TRBV12-3/TRBV12-4
cdr3_aa: CASSTPREKTEAFF

j_call: TRBJ1-2
d_call: TRBD1
v_call: TRBV5-6
cdr3_aa: CASSFGQGNYGYTF

j_call: TRBJ1-2
d_call: TRBD1
v_call: TRBV20-1
cdr3_aa: CSARRQGAENYGYTF

j_call: TRBJ1-3
d_call: .
v_call: TRBV20-1
cdr3_aa: CSARDYVGNTIYF

j_call: TRBJ1-3
d_call: .
v_call: TRBV27
cdr3_aa: CASSLSAGRNTIYF

j_call: TRBJ2-2
d_call: TRBD1
v_call: TRBV2
cdr3_aa: CASNEGTGGFGELFF

j_call: TRBJ1-2
d_call: .
v_call: TRBV9
cdr3_aa: CASSVDSFNYGYTF

j_call: TRBJ1-5
d_call: .
v_call: TRBV3-1
cdr3_aa: CASSQYRGNQPQHF

j_call: TRBJ1-1
d_call: .
v_call: TRBV6-1
cdr3_aa: CASSEAISGYTEAFF

j_call: TRBJ2-1
d_call: TRBD1
v_call: TRBV6-2/TRBV6-3
cdr3_aa: CASSSFQGATNYNEQFF

j_call: TRBJ2-3
d_call: TRBD2
v_call: TRBV12-3/TRBV12-4
cdr3_aa: CASSDSGRSTDTQYF

j_call: TRBJ2-1
d_call: .
v_call: TRBV7-9
cdr3_aa: CASSIQGPTYNEQFF

j_call: TRBJ1-2
d_call: .
v_call: TRBV20-1
cdr3_aa: CSARGRGGFYGYTF

j_call: TRBJ1-2
d_call: .
v_call: TRBV4-3
cdr3_aa: CASSQDALGGYTF

j_call: TRBJ1-1
d_call: .
v_call: TRBV7-9
cdr3_aa: CASMGAEAFF

j_call: TRBJ1-1
d_call: .
v_call: TRBV29-1
cdr3_aa: CSSVSPNTEAFF

j_call: TRBJ1-2
d_call: .
v_call: TRBV9
cdr3_aa: CASSVGEGANYGYTF

j_call: TRBJ1-4
d_call: .
v_call: TRBV6-6
cdr3_aa: CASSYIVVGSTSGREKLFF

j_call: TRBJ1-1
d_call: .
v_call: TRBV6-6
cdr3_aa: CASSPFLVEAFF

j_call: TRBJ1-1
d_call: .
v_call: TRBV5-1
cdr3_aa: CASSLAGGGTEAFF

j_call: TRBJ1-4
d_call: .
v_call: TRBV7-2
cdr3_aa: CASSLAHTGKLFF

j_call: TRBJ2-3
d_call: .
v_call: TRBV29-1
cdr3_aa: CSVGGYVSDTQYF

j_call: TRBJ2-1
d_call: TRBD1
v_call: TRBV5-1
cdr3_aa: CASSLATGVNEQFF

j_call: TRBJ2-7
d_call: .
v_call: TRBV3-1
cdr3_aa: CASSQDPRDAHEQYF

j_call: TRBJ1-5
d_call: TRBD1
v_call: TRBV6-1
cdr3_aa: CATGQEDVQPQHF

j_call: TRBJ1-5
d_call: TRBD1
v_call: TRBV24-1
cdr3_aa: CATSEVGQGYQPQHF

j_call: TRBJ2-7
d_call: .
v_call: TRBV10-3
cdr3_aa: CAISRSYEQYF

j_call: TRBJ1-1
d_call: .
v_call: TRBV15
cdr3_aa: CATSRMFHEKTEAFF

j_call: TRBJ2-1
d_call: TRBD2
v_call: TRBV20-1
cdr3_aa: CSARTSGNYDEQFF

j_call: TRBJ1-1
d_call: .
v_call: TRBV19
cdr3_aa: CASRIPWVRDTEAFF

j_call: TRBJ2-1
d_call: TRBD2
v_call: TRBV20-1
cdr3_aa: CSAGLAGPEEQFF